The subject of this entry is one T cell receptor (beta chain). The antigen remains undetermined. Profiling relied on immunoSEQ multiplex PCR, and the TCRdb table lists in-frame clones only, not all of them. The repertoire holds 35,000 to 45,000 clones, around 84% seen once, with just over 20% in the top ten. The data are from a study of OX40 agonist ivuxolimab in advanced cancers. Per the germline V gene, CDR1 is MGHRA and CDR2 is YSYEKL. Trimming took off 1 base at V and 1 base at J, with 10 bases between the two ends. The CDR3 covers 15 residues. Notes on the study in general: Expanded peripheral T cell antigen specificity was not determined. Compared with others, partial responders at 0.1-3.0 mg/kg displayed clonal expansion among the lowest.

V usage is TRBV4-1 and J usage is TRBJ1-1, with D hard to call. This sequence originates from an adult with an advanced solid tumor such as melanoma, head and neck, liver or kidney cancer. Here the sequenced sample was CD4+ or CD8+ T cells sorted from blood, taken in a trial of the OX40 agonist ivuxolimab. Written as DNA, the CDR3 is TGCGCCAGCAGCCAAGTTAGGACGGCGAACACTGAAGCTTTCTTT. Protein sequence: CASSQVRTANTEAFF.